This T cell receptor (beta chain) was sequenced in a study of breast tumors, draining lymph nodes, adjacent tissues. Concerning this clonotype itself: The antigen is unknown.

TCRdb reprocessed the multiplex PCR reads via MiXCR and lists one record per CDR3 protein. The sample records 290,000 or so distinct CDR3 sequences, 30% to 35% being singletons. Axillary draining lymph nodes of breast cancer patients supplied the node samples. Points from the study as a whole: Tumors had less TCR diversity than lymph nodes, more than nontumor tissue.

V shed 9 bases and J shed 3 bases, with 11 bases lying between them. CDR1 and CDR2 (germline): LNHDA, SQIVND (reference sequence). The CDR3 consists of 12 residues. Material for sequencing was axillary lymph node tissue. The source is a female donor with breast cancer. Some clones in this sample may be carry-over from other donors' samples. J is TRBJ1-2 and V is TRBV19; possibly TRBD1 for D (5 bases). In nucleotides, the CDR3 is TGTGCCAGCGGACCGGGACACTATGGCTACACCTTC. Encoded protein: CASGPGHYGYTF. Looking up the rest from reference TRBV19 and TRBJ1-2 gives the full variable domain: DGGITQSPKYLFRKEGQNVTLSCEQNLNHDAMYWYRQDPGQGLRLIYYSQIVNDFQKGDIAEGYSVSREKKESFPLTVTSAQKNPTAFYLCASGPGHYGYTFGSGTRLTVV.